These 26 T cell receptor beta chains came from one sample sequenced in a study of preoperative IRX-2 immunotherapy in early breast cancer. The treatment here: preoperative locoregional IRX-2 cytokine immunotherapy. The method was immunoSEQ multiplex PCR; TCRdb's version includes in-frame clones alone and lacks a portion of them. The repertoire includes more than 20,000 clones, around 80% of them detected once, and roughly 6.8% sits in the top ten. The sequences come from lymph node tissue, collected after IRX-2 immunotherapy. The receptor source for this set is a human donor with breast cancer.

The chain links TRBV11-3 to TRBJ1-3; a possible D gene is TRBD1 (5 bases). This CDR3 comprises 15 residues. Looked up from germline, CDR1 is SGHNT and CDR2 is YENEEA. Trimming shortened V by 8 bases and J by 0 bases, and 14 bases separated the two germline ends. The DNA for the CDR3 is TGTGCCAGCCGTAATTTAGGGGACTCTGGAAACACCATATATTTT. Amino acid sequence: CASRNLGDSGNTIYF.

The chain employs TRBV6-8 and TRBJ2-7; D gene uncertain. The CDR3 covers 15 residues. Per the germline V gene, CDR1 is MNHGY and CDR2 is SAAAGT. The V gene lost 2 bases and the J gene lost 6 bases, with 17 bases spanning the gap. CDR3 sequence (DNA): TGTGCCAGCAGTTACCAGAGAACGTCTCGCCGCGAGCAGTACTTC. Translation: CASSYQRTSRREQYF.

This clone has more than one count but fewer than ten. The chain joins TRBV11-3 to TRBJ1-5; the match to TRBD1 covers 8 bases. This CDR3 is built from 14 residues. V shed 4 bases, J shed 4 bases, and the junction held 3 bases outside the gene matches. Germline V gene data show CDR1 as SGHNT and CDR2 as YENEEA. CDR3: CASSSRTGNQPQHF. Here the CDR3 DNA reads TGTGCCAGCAGCTCCCGGACAGGGAATCAGCCCCAGCATTTT.

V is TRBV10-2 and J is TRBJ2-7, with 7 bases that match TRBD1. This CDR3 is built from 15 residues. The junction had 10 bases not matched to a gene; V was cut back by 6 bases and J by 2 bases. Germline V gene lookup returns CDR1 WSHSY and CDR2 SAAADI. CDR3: CASSDPSTGTYEQYF. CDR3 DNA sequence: TGCGCCAGCAGCGACCCCTCGACAGGGACCTACGAGCAGTACTTC.

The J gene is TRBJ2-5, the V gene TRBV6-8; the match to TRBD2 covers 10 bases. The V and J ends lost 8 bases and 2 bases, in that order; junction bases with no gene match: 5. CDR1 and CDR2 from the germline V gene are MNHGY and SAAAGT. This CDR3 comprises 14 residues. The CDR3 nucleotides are TGTGCCAGCGCTCTAGCGGGAGTTCAAGAGACCCAGTACTTC. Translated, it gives CASALAGVQETQYF.

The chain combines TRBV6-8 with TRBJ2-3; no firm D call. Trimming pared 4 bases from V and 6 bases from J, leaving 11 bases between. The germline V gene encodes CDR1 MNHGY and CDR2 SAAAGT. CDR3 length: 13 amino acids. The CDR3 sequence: CASSWGPGDTQYF. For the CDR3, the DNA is TGTGCCAGCAGTTGGGGTCCGGGCGATACGCAGTATTTT.

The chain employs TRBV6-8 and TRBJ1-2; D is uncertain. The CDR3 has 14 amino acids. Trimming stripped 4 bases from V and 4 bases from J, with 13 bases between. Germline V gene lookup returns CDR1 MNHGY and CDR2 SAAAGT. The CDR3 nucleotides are TGTGCCAGCAGTTCCAACGGGCAGGTCTATGGCTACACCTTC. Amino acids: CASSSNGQVYGYTF.

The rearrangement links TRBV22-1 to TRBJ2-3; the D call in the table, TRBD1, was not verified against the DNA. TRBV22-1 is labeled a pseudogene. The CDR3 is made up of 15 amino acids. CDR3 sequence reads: CASRTQGASTDTQYF. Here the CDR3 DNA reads TGTGCCAGCAGGACACAGGGGGCTAGCACAGATACGCAGTATTTT.

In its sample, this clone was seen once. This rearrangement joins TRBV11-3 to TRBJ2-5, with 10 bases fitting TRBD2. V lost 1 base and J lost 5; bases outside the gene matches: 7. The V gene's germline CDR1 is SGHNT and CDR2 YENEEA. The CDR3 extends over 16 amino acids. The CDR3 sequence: CASSLGAGGPGETQYF. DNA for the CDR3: TGTGCCAGCAGCTTAGGAGCGGGAGGGCCGGGTGAGACCCAGTACTTC.

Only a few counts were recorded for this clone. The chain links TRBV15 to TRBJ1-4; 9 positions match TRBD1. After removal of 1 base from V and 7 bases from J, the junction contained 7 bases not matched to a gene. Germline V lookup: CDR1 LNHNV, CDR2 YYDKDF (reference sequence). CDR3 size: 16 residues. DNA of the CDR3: TGTGCCACCAGCAGAGCGTTAAAGGGACAGGGTGAAAAACTGTTTTTT. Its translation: CATSRALKGQGEKLFF.

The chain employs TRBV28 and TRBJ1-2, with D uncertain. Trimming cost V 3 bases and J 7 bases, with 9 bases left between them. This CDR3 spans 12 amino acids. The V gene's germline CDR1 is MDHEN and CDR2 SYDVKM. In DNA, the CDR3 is TGTGCCAGCAGTTTGGTTCGACGTGGCTACACCTTC. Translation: CASSLVRRGYTF.

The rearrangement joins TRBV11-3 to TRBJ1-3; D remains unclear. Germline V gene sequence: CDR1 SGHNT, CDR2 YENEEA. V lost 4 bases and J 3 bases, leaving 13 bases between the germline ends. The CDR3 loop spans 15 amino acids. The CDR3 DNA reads TGTGCCAGCAGCTCGGATACAGAAGATGGAAACACCATATATTTT. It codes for CASSSDTEDGNTIYF.

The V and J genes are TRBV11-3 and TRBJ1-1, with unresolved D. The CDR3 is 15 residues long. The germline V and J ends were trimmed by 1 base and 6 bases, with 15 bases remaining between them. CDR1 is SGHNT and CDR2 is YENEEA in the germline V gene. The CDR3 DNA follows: TGTGCCAGCAGCTTAGGGGTCGGAGGGAATTCTGAAGCTTTCTTT. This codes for CASSLGVGGNSEAFF.

CDR3 residues: CASSHDRNYGYTF. CDR3 bases: TGTGCCAGCAGCCACGACAGAAACTATGGCTACACCTTC. V gene TRBV6-8 combines with J gene TRBJ1-2; tentatively, D is TRBD1 (5 bases). Germline loops: CDR1 MNHGY, CDR2 SAAAGT. The CDR3 runs to 13 residues. The V gene lost 6 bases and the J gene lost 2 bases, with 10 bases spanning the gap.

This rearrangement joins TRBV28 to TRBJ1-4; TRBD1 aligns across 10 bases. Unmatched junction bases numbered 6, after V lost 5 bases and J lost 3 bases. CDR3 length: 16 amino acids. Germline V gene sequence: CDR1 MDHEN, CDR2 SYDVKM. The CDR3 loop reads CASSRTGGGANEKLFF. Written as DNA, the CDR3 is TGTGCCAGCAGTCGGACAGGGGGGGGAGCTAATGAAAAACTGTTTTTT.

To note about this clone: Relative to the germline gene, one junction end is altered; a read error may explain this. CDR3 sequence (DNA): TGTGCCATCAGTGTGACTAGCGGGAGAACAGATACGCAGTATTTT. Protein sequence: CAISVTSGRTDTQYF. The chain carries TRBV6-8 and TRBJ2-3, with 12 nucleotides matching TRBD2. The CDR3 extends over 15 amino acids. The germline V gene has CDR1 MNHGY and CDR2 SAAAGT.

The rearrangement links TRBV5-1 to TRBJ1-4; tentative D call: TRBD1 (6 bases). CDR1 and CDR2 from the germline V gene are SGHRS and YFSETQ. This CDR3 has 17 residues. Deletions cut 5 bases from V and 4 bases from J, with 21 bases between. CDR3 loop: CASRQQDSPLYNEKLFF. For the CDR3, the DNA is TGCGCCAGCAGACAGCAGGACAGCCCTTTATATAATGAAAAACTGTTTTTT. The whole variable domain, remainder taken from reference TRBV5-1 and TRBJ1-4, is KAGVTQTPRYLIKTRGQQVTLSCSPISGHRSVSWYQQTPGQGLQFLFEYFSETQRNKGNFPGRFSGRQFSNSRSEMNVSTLELGDSALYLCASRQQDSPLYNEKLFFGSGTQLSVL.

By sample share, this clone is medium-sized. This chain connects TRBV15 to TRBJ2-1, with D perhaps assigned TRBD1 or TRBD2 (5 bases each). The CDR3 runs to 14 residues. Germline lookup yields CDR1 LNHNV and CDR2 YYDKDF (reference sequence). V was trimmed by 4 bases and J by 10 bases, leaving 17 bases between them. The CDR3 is CATSKDTGTQEQFF. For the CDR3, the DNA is TGTGCCACCAGCAAGGACACCGGGACCCAAGAGCAGTTCTTC. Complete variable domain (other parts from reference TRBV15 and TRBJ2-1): DAMVIQNPRYQVTQFGKPVTLSCSQTLNHNVMYWYQQKSSQAPKLLFHYYDKDFNNEADTPDNFQSRRPNTSFCFLDIRSPGLGDTAMYLCATSKDTGTQEQFFGPGTRLTVL.

This CDR3 reads CASSSSGISTDTQYF. As DNA, the CDR3 is TGTGCCAGCAGCTCCAGCGGGATCAGCACAGATACGCAGTATTTT. The chain combines TRBV11-3 with TRBJ2-3; TRBD2 matches 7 bases. CDR3 length equals 15 residues. The V and J ends lost 4 bases and 0 bases, in that order; junction bases with no gene match: 4. Germline lookup yields CDR1 SGHNT and CDR2 YENEEA.

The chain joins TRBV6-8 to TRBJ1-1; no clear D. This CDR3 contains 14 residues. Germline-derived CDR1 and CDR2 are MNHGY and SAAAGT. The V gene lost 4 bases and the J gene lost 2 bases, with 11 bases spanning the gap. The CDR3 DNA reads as TGTGCCAGCAGTTCGGCAGTGGGAAACACTGAAGCTTTCTTT. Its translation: CASSSAVGNTEAFF.

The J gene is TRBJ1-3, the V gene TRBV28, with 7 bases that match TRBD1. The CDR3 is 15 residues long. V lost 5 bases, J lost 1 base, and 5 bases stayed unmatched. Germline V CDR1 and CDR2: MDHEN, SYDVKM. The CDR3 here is CASSPQTGSGNTIYF. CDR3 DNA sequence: TGTGCCAGCAGTCCCCAGACAGGGTCTGGAAACACCATATATTTT. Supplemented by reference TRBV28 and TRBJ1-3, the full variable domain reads DVKVTQSSRYLVKRTGEKVFLECVQDMDHENMFWYRQDPGLGLRLIYFSYDVKMKEKGDIPEGYSVSREKKERFSLILESASTNQTSMYLCASSPQTGSGNTIYFGEGSWLTVV.

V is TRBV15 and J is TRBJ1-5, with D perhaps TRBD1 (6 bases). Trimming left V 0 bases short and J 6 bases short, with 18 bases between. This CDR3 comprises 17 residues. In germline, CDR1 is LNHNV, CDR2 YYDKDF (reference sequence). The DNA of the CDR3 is TGTGCCACCAGCAGAGATCTAGGGGGTATTACAGGTCAGCCCCAGCATTTT. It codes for CATSRDLGGITGQPQHF.

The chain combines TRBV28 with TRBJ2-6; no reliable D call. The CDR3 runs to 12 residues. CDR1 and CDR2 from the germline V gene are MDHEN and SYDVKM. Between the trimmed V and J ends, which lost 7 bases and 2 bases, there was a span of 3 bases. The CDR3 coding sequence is TGTGCCAGCAACGCTGGGGCCAACGTCCTGACTTTC. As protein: CASNAGANVLTF.

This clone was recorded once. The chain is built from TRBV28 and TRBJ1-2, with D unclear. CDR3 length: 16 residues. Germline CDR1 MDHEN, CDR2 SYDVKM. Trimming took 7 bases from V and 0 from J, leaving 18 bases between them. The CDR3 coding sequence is TGTGCCAGCACCCCCCGGGGTTGGCGAACTAACTATGGCTACACCTTC. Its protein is CASTPRGWRTNYGYTF.

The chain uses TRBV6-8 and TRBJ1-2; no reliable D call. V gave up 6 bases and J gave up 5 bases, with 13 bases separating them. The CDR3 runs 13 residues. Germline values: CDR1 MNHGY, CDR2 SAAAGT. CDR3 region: CASSLPGSYGYTF. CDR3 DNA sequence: TGTGCCAGCAGCCTCCCGGGGAGTTATGGCTACACCTTC.

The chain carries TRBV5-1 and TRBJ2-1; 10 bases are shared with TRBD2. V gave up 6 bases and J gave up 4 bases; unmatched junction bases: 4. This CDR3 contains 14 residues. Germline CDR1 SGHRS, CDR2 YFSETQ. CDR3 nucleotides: TGCGCCAGCACCCTAGCGGGAGCGTACAATGAGCAGTTCTTC. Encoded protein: CASTLAGAYNEQFF.